A single sample is the source of the 6 T cell receptor beta chains below, sequenced in a study of shared clonotypes between healthy human individuals. Sequenced by immunoSEQ multiplex PCR; TCRdb stores in-frame clones only, minus some. The sample yields more than 900,000 clones, around 82% seen once. The sample comprised memory CD4+ T cells from PBMCs. The subset: CD45RA-negative fraction. Source of these receptors: a man between 18 and 29 years old in good health. Some clones in this sample may be carry-over from other donors' samples.

Note on this clone: A far bigger clonotype differs at one base, so this is likely a read error. The sample holds other DNA sequences that translate to the same CDR3. The chain recombines TRBV11-2 with TRBJ2-5; D not certain. The CDR3 loop spans 11 amino acids. Looked up from germline, CDR1 is SGHAT and CDR2 is FQNNGV. V shed 5 bases and J shed 2 bases, with 3 bases lying between them. The CDR3 DNA reads as TGTGCCAGCAGCATACAAGAGACCCAGTACTTC. Its translation is CASSIQETQYF.

The J gene is TRBJ2-7, the V gene TRBV19; 10 nucleotides line up with TRBD2. The J segment lost 5 bases and the V segment lost 4 bases, leaving 5 bases of the junction unmatched. CDR1 and CDR2 from the germline V gene are LNHDA and SQIVND (reference sequence). This CDR3 spans 14 amino acids. The CDR3 DNA reads as TGTGCCAGTAGTAAAGCGGGAGGGACCCACGAGCAGTACTTC. Amino acid sequence: CASSKAGGTHEQYF.

This clone was recorded once. This sequence joins TRBV2 and TRBJ1-5; D call uncertain. CDR3 length: 14 amino acids. Trimming removed 2 bases from V and 7 bases from J, with 12 bases in between. Germline V lookup: CDR1 SNHLY, CDR2 FYNNEI. The CDR3 bases are TGTGCCAGCAGTGAAAGGTCAGAAAACCAGCCCCAGCATTTT. Protein product: CASSERSENQPQHF. Complete variable domain (other parts from reference TRBV2 and TRBJ1-5): EPEVTQTPSHQVTQMGQEVILRCVPISNHLYFYWYRQILGQKVEFLVSFYNNEISEKSEIFDDQFSVERPDGSNFTLKIRSTKLEDSAMYFCASSERSENQPQHFGDGTRLSIL.

About this clone: A much larger clone lies one base from this, so it may be a read error. Other DNA sequences in the sample encode the same CDR3. This chain uses TRBV18 with TRBJ2-1, with TRBD1 as a possible D gene (5 bases). Germline lookup yields CDR1 KGHSH and CDR2 LQKENI. This CDR3 comprises 16 residues. The V end lost 5 bases, the J end lost 9 bases, and 23 bases lay between the germline ends. CDR3 DNA: TGTGCCAGCTCAAACGGACAAGTTGCGGCCGGTGCTGAGCAGTTCTTC. Encoded protein: CASSNGQVAAGAEQFF.

With respect to this clone: The likely explanation is a read error, given a far larger clone one base away. V usage is TRBV6-6 and J usage is TRBJ2-2; D is possibly TRBD1 (5 bases). Germline CDR1 is MNHNY and CDR2 is SVGAGI (reference sequence). Trimming pared 6 bases from V and 0 bases from J, leaving 8 bases between. This CDR3 has 14 residues. The CDR3 sequence is CASRSGTNTGELFF. For the CDR3, the DNA is TGTGCCAGCAGGTCAGGGACGAACACCGGGGAGCTGTTTTTT.

The chain employs TRBV10-1 and TRBJ2-1, with 8 bases that match TRBD2. CDR1 is WNHNN and CDR2 is SYGVQD in the germline V gene (reference sequence). This CDR3 contains 17 residues. Germline trimming cut 0 bases from V and 8 bases from J; bases unmatched to any gene: 12. The CDR3 DNA follows: TGCGCCAGCAGTGAGTCGGCGGGAGGCATTCTTAGCTATGAGCAGTTCTTC. Its translation is CASSESAGGILSYEQFF.